The entry that follows covers one TCR beta chain sequence. This sample was taken from a study of cytomegalovirus exposure and HLA in healthy donors. The CDR3 sequence is 16 residues long. The germline gives CDR1 MGHRA, CDR2 YSYEKL. V lost 0 bases and J lost 9; bases outside the gene matches: 8. PCR was performed using 60 Vbeta and 13 Jbeta primers. Measured with immunoSEQ multiplex PCR; TCRdb has only the in-frame clones, and not every one. The sample holds fewer than 250,000 clones, 60% to 80% seen once. This chain links TRBV4-1 with TRBJ2-1; 10 bases fit TRBD2. Sequencing input: PBMCs. This sequence was found in a woman in her 30s in good health and CMV-seropositive. The CDR3 nucleotides read TGCGCCAGCAGCCAAGATCCGAGCGGGAGGGCCGGTGAGCAGTTCTTC. As protein: CASSQDPSGRAGEQFF.